Below, 21 T cell receptor beta chains from the same sample are listed, as sequenced in a study of cytomegalovirus exposure and HLA in healthy donors. The PCR ran on 60 Vbeta and 13 Jbeta primers. The protocol was immunoSEQ multiplex PCR, while the TCRdb copy is restricted to in-frame clones and leaves out a portion. The data contain 160,000 or so clones, around 80% of them seen just once; the ten biggest clones take up roughly 6.3%. The sequencing sample was made of PBMCs. All receptors come from a male donor in good health and CMV-seropositive.

The chain carries TRBV27 and TRBJ2-5, with TRBD2 identical over 8 bases. Per the germline V gene, CDR1 is MNHEY and CDR2 is SMNVEV (reference sequence). The CDR3 has 14 amino acids. Losses at the gene ends were 1 base for V and 8 bases for J; bases not matched to a gene: 6. The CDR3 is CASSLYGGAETQYF. The CDR3 nucleotides read TGTGCCAGCAGTTTATACGGGGGGGCGGAAACCCAGTACTTC.

This clone has a handful of counts. The chain links TRBV27 to TRBJ2-2, with D possibly being TRBD2 (5 bases). V was pared by 5 bases and J by 3 bases, with 10 bases between. Germline-derived CDR1 and CDR2 are MNHEY and SMNVEV (reference sequence). The CDR3 contains 14 residues. The CDR3 is CASSITRHTGELFF. CDR3 nucleotides: TGTGCCAGCAGTATAACTAGGCACACCGGGGAGCTGTTTTTT.

This clone was seen a few times. The junction departs from germline at one end; a sequencing error may be responsible. The genes are TRBV7-9 and TRBJ2-7, with 7 bases fitting TRBD1. The CDR3 has 15 amino acids. Germline V gives CDR1 SEHNR, CDR2 FQNEAQ (reference sequence). Written as DNA, the CDR3 is TGTTCCAGCAGCTTAGGGGGCAGACGGGCCTACGAGCAGTACTTC. It is translated as CSSSLGGRRAYEQYF. The full variable domain, its missing parts supplied by reference TRBV7-9 and TRBJ2-7, is DTGVSQNPRHKITKRGQNVTFRCDPISEHNRLYWYRQTLGQGPEFLTYFQNEAQLEKSRLLSDRFSAERPKGSFSTLEIQRTEQGDSAMYLCSSSLGGRRAYEQYFGPGTRLTVT.

This clone is a singleton in its sample. The chain joins TRBV28 to TRBJ1-5; D perhaps matches TRBD1 (5 bases). Trimming removed 9 bases from V and 3 bases from J, with 18 bases in between. The CDR3 spans 15 residues. CDR1 MDHEN and CDR2 SYDVKM come from the germline V gene. CDR3 sequence: CASRRDLVLNQPQHF. DNA for the CDR3: TGTGCCAGTCGGCGGGACCTCGTACTCAATCAGCCCCAGCATTTT. Variable domain in full (rest from reference TRBV28 and TRBJ1-5): DVKVTQSSRYLVKRTGEKVFLECVQDMDHENMFWYRQDPGLGLRLIYFSYDVKMKEKGDIPEGYSVSREKKERFSLILESASTNQTSMYLCASRRDLVLNQPQHFGDGTRLSIL.

The genes are TRBV13 and TRBJ1-1; 9 bases line up with TRBD1. The length of the CDR3 is 15 residues. J was trimmed by 7 bases and V by 4 bases; bases with no gene match: 10. Germline V gene data show CDR1 as PRHDT and CDR2 as FYEKMQ (reference sequence). CDR3 coding DNA: TGTGCCAGCAGCTCCCGGACAGGGGAAGGGGGTGAAGCTTTCTTT. It encodes CASSSRTGEGGEAFF.

The chain uses TRBV5-5 and TRBJ1-1; 7 bases fit TRBD1. J gave up 4 bases and V 0 bases, and 3 bases lay outside the gene matches. CDR3 length equals 14 residues. Germline CDR1 SGHKS, CDR2 YYEKEE (reference sequence). This CDR3 reads CASSLDRGGTEAFF. Written as DNA, the CDR3 is TGTGCCAGCAGCTTGGACAGGGGAGGCACTGAAGCTTTCTTT.

The CDR3 sequence: CASDRGSNTEAFF. CDR3 coding DNA: TGTGCCTCGGACAGGGGTTCAAACACTGAAGCTTTCTTT. This rearrangement joins TRBV30 to TRBJ1-1; 9 nucleotides agree with TRBD1. This CDR3 is built from 13 residues. The ends lost 7 bases at V and 2 bases at J; junction bases unmatched: 5. Per germline, CDR1 GTSNPN and CDR2 SVGIG (reference sequence).

The chain joins TRBV6-1 to TRBJ2-4, with 7 bases fitting TRBD2. In germline, CDR1 is MNHNS, CDR2 SASEGT. Trimming took 8 bases from V and 8 from J; bases not matched to a gene: 9. The CDR3 has 13 residues. The CDR3 region has the DNA TGTGCCAGCCTCTGGGGGGGGTCGGACATTCAGTACTTC. Translating gives CASLWGGSDIQYF.

This clone was detected once. Relative to the germline gene, one junction end is altered; a read error may explain this. This rearrangement joins TRBV7-9 to TRBJ1-2; 7 bases fit TRBD1. This CDR3 is built from 14 residues. From germline, CDR1 is SEHNR and CDR2 FQNEAQ (reference sequence). CDR3 sequence: CSSSRDSPNYGYTF. The CDR3 region has the DNA TGTTCCAGCAGCCGGGACAGTCCTAACTATGGCTACACCTTC.

The chain recombines TRBV5-4 with TRBJ2-7, with 10 nucleotides matching TRBD1. Per germline, CDR1 SGHNT and CDR2 YYREEE (reference sequence). CDR3 length equals 15 residues. Germline trimming cut 0 bases from V and 3 bases from J; bases unmatched to any gene: 3. CDR3 region: CASSLGDRGFYEQYF. The CDR3 DNA is TGTGCCAGCAGCTTGGGGGACAGGGGTTTCTACGAGCAGTACTTC.

The chain combines TRBV6-5 with TRBJ2-5, with 7 bases that match TRBD1. The V gene end was trimmed by 5 bases and the J gene end by 7 bases; junction bases not matched to a gene: 4. Germline V gene data show CDR1 as MNHEY and CDR2 as SVGAGI. This CDR3 has 12 residues. The CDR3 DNA reads TGTGCCAGCAGTAGGACAGGAGGGACCCAGTACTTC. It codes for CASSRTGGTQYF.

The chain uses TRBV5-1 and TRBJ2-3; 10 positions match TRBD2. Trimming took 4 bases from V and 5 from J; bases not matched to a gene: 7. This CDR3 has 15 amino acids. The germline V gene encodes CDR1 SGHRS and CDR2 YFSETQ. In nucleotides, the CDR3 is TGCGCCAGCAGCCTCAAGCGGGAGGGCCTAGATACGCAGTATTTT. Its protein is CASSLKREGLDTQYF.

The CDR3 DNA is TGTGCCAGCGGCTCCTCCGGGACAGGGGGCGGGGGCTACACCTTC. It translates to CASGSSGTGGGGYTF. The V and J genes are TRBV28 and TRBJ1-2; TRBD1 matches 12 bases. The J segment lost 8 bases and the V segment lost 8 bases, leaving 12 bases of the junction unmatched. Per germline, CDR1 MDHEN and CDR2 SYDVKM. The CDR3 length is 15 residues.

This clone was recorded once. The chain combines TRBV5-4 with TRBJ2-3; TRBD2 aligns across 12 bases. The CDR3 is made up of 16 amino acids. Germline V gene sequence: CDR1 SGHNT, CDR2 YYREEE (reference sequence). The V segment lost 6 bases and the J segment 1 base; nucleotides outside the gene matches: 6. The CDR3 DNA is TGTGCCAGCAACCTAGCGGGAGGGGAGGGCACAGATACGCAGTATTTT. Amino acids: CASNLAGGEGTDTQYF.

The chain couples TRBV9 to TRBJ2-5, with a weak D call TRBD2 (6 bases). V lost 4 bases and J 5 bases, leaving 12 bases between the germline ends. Germline V CDR1 and CDR2: SGDLS, YYNGEE. The CDR3 is made up of 13 amino acids. The CDR3 reads CASSPEGRETQYF. CDR3 DNA sequence: TGTGCCAGCAGCCCGGAGGGCCGTGAGACCCAGTACTTC.

This sequence joins TRBV5-6 and TRBJ2-1, with 8 bases matching TRBD2. There are 13 residues in the CDR3. Germline lookup yields CDR1 SGHDT and CDR2 YYEEEE. J gave up 6 bases and V 7 bases, and 6 bases lay outside the gene matches. The CDR3 sequence: CASRGLVVNEQFF. In nucleotides, the CDR3 is TGTGCCAGCCGGGGACTAGTGGTCAATGAGCAGTTCTTC.

The gene calls are TRBV9 and TRBJ1-1, with D unresolved. Germline V gene lookup returns CDR1 SGDLS and CDR2 YYNGEE. Trimming cost V 2 bases and J 1 base, with 9 bases left between them. This CDR3 has 14 residues. The CDR3 DNA follows: TGTGCCAGCAGCGTTACTCCCGCGAACACTGAAGCTTTCTTT. Residues: CASSVTPANTEAFF. The whole variable domain, remainder taken from reference TRBV9 and TRBJ1-1, is DSGVTQTPKHLITATGQRVTLRCSPRSGDLSVYWYQQSLDQGLQFLIQYYNGEERAKGNILERFSAQQFPDLHSELNLSSLELGDSALYFCASSVTPANTEAFFGQGTRLTVV.

The chain is built from TRBV5-5 and TRBJ2-7, with TRBD2 matching 7 bases. From germline, CDR1 is SGHKS and CDR2 YYEKEE (reference sequence). The V gene end was trimmed by 5 bases and the J gene end by 6 bases; junction bases not matched to a gene: 2. This CDR3 spans 11 amino acids. Here the CDR3 reads CASRGGFEQYF. CDR3 coding DNA: TGTGCCAGCAGGGGGGGGTTCGAGCAGTACTTC.

V and J are TRBV30 and TRBJ2-5; D possibly corresponds to TRBD2 (5 bases). The CDR3 spans 12 residues. Deletions cut 1 base from V and 7 bases from J, with 10 bases between. The germline gives CDR1 GTSNPN, CDR2 SVGIG (reference sequence). This chain's CDR3 is CAWSDSGGTQYF. DNA of the CDR3: TGTGCCTGGAGTGACAGCGGAGGGACCCAGTACTTC.

The chain uses TRBV7-9 and TRBJ2-1; 16 bases are shared with TRBD2. CDR1 and CDR2 (germline): SEHNR, FQNEAQ (reference sequence). This CDR3 is built from 18 residues. The V and J ends lost 2 bases and 10 bases, in that order; junction bases with no gene match: 11. This CDR3 is CASSLNWGTSGRAGEQFF. CDR3 sequence (DNA): TGTGCCAGCAGCTTAAACTGGGGGACTAGCGGGAGGGCCGGGGAGCAGTTCTTC.

This clone was observed a single time. The V call is TRBV29-1, the J call TRBJ2-2; TRBD1 is a possible D gene (5 bases). V lost 4 bases to trimming and J lost 6 bases, with 12 bases between them. Germline values: CDR1 SQVTM, CDR2 ANQGSEA. The CDR3 has 13 amino acids. CDR3 amino acids: CSVVLGAAGELFF. In DNA, the CDR3 is TGCAGCGTTGTGTTAGGGGCGGCCGGGGAGCTGTTTTTT.